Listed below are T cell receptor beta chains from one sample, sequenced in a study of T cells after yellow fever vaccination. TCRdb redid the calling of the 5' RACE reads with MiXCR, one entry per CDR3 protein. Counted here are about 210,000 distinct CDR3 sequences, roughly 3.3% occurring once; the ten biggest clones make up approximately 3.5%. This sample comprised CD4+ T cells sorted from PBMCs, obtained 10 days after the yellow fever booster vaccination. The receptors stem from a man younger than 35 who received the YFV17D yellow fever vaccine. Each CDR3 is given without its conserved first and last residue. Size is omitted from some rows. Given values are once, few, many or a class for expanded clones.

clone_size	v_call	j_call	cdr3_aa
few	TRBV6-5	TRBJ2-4	ASSPHDKNIQY
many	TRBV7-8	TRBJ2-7	ASSLAEVGRKQY
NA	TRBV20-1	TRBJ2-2	RARVNTGELF
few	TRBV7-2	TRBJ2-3	ASRAGGTFSTDTQY
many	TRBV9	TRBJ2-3	ASSPYERGHTDTQY
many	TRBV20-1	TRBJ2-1	SAKTGTSGGRGAYNEQF
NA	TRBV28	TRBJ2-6	ASWGRVISGANVLT
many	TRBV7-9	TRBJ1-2	ASSGQGRDGYT
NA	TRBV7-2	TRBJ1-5	ASSPGPRGNQPQH
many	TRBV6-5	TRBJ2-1	ASSYGRVGSNEQF
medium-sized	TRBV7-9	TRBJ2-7	ASSNRYEQY
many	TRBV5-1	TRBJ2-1	ASSLVFGLAGDEQF
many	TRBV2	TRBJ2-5	ARSSGLEETQY
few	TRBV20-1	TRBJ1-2	SADRDKGYT
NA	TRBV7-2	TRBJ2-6	ASSLQLGSGANVLT
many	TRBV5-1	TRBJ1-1	ASSSGEATEAF
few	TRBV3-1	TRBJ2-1	ASTVGGRTYNEQF
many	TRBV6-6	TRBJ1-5	ASNNKGYQPQH
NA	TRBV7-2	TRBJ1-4	ASSPNPGREKLF
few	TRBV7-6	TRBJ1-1	ASSAKGVVGRIGTEAF
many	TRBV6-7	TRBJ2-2	ASVSRLKRDSPNTGELF
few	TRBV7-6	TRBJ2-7	ASSSPGTAAYEQY
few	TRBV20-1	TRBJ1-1	SARRPGGVNTEAF
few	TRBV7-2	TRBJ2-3	ASSPARAQY
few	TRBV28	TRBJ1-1	ASILRQGFTEAF
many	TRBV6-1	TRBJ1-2	ASSVQGRNYGYT
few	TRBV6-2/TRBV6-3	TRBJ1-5	ASSYEGKQPQH
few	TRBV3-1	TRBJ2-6	ASSQGVASGANVLT
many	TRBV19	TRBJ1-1	ASSIAGTGLNTEAF
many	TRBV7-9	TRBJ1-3	ASTFTGVSGNTIY
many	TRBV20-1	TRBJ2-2	SARGGRGFGGVTGELF
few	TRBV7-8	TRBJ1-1	AIHPVEAF
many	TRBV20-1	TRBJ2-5	SASPSAGPGTQY
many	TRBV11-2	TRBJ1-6	ASSLPVYNSPLH
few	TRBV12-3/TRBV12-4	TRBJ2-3	ASSLSSFTDTQY
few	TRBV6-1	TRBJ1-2	ASSEAPGNYGYT
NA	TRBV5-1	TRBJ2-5	ASSPGLQGETQY
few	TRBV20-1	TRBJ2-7	SASSGGRYEQY
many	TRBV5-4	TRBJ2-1	ASSFRQGNVYNEQF
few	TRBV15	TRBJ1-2	ATSRLTGPIGYT
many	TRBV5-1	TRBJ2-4	ASSQDRADIQY
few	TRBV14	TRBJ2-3	ASSQDWARSTDTQY